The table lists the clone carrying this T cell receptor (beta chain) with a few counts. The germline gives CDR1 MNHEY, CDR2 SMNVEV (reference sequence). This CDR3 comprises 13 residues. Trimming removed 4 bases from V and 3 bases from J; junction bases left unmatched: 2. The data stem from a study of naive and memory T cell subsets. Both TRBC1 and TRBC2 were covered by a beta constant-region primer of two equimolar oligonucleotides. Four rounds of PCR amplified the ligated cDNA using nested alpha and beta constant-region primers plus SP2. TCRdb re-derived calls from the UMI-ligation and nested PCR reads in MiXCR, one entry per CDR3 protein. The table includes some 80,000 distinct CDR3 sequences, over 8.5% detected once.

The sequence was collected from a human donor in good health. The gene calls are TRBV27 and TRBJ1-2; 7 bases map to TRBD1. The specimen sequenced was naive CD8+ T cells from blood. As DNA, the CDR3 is TGTGCCAGCAGTTACACAGGGGACTATGGCTACACCTTC. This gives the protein CASSYTGDYGYTF.